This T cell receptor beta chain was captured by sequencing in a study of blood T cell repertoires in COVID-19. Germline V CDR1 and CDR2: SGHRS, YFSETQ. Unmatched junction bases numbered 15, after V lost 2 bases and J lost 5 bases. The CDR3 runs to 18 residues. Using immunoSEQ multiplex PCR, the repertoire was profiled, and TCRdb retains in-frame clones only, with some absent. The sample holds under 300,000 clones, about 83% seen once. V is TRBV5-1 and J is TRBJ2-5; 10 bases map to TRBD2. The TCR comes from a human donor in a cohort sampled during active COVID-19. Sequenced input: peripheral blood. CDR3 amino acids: CASSLHPRASGRIETQYF. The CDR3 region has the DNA TGCGCCAGCAGCTTACACCCGAGGGCTAGCGGGAGAATCGAGACCCAGTACTTC.